These 30 T cell receptor beta chains were sequenced from one sample in a study of cytomegalovirus exposure and HLA in healthy donors. Vbeta (60) and Jbeta (13) primers were used in the PCR. Only in-frame clones appear in the TCRdb table, and some are missing; sequencing was by immunoSEQ multiplex PCR. The repertoire holds fewer than 100,000 clones, with just under 80% as singletons. The sequencing sample was made of PBMCs. Every receptor here comes from a woman aged 40 to 50 in good health and CMV-seronegative.

The gene calls are TRBV25-1 and TRBJ1-1; possibly TRBD1 for D (5 bases). V lost 4 bases to trimming and J lost 5 bases, with 11 bases between them. This CDR3 comprises 13 residues. Looked up from germline, CDR1 is MGHDK and CDR2 is SYGVNS. The CDR3 sequence: CASSAGKSTEAFF. The CDR3 nucleotides are TGTGCCAGCAGTGCAGGGAAGTCTACTGAAGCTTTCTTT.

J is TRBJ2-2 and V is TRBV7-9; TRBD1 aligns across 7 bases. Germline-derived CDR1 and CDR2 are SEHNR and FQNEAQ (reference sequence). The CDR3 sequence is 15 residues long. J gave up 7 bases and V 2 bases, and 7 bases lay outside the gene matches. CDR3 DNA: TGTGCCAGCAGCTTACAGGGACAGCCAATCGGGGAGCTGTTTTTT. Residues: CASSLQGQPIGELFF. The entire variable domain, with the rest obtained from reference TRBV7-9 and TRBJ2-2, is as follows: DTGVSQNPRHKITKRGQNVTFRCDPISEHNRLYWYRQTLGQGPEFLTYFQNEAQLEKSRLLSDRFSAERPKGSFSTLEIQRTEQGDSAMYLCASSLQGQPIGELFFGEGSRLTVL.

The V gene is TRBV5-1, the J gene TRBJ2-7; D is unclear. CDR1 and CDR2 (germline): SGHRS, YFSETQ. Trimming removed 0 bases from V and 3 bases from J, with 10 bases in between. CDR3 length: 14 residues. The CDR3 nucleotides read TGCGCCAGCAGCTTGGGATCCCCACTCTACGAGCAGTACTTC. The encoded protein is CASSLGSPLYEQYF.

In this sample, this clone turned up once. The V gene is TRBV9, the J gene TRBJ2-1; 11 positions agree with TRBD2. This CDR3 is 18 amino acids long. Germline assignment: CDR1 SGDLS and CDR2 YYNGEE. V lost 3 bases, J lost 2 bases, and 10 bases stayed unmatched. Here the CDR3 DNA reads TGTGCCAGCAGCGCACTAGCGGGGGTAACGATCACCTACAATGAGCAGTTCTTC. Translating it yields CASSALAGVTITYNEQFF.

The chain is built from TRBV6-6 and TRBJ2-1, with 10 bases fitting TRBD2. Unmatched junction bases numbered 4, after V lost 0 bases and J lost 8 bases. This CDR3 has 15 residues. CDR1 and CDR2 from the germline V gene are MNHNY and SVGAGI (reference sequence). CDR3 sequence reads: CASSYSSGGTDEQFF. In DNA, the CDR3 is TGTGCCAGCAGTTACTCTAGCGGGGGGACCGATGAGCAGTTCTTC.

This clone was counted only a few times. The chain recombines TRBV13 with TRBJ2-2; D might be TRBD2 (6 bases). The CDR3 is 15 amino acids. The germline V gene encodes CDR1 PRHDT and CDR2 FYEKMQ (reference sequence). Trimming left V 4 bases short and J 4 bases short, with 13 bases between. In nucleotides, the CDR3 is TGTGCCAGCAGCTCCCATGAGGGAGGCACCGGGGAGCTGTTTTTT. Residues: CASSSHEGGTGELFF. The full variable domain, rest sourced from reference TRBV13 and TRBJ2-2, is AAGVIQSPRHLIKEKRETATLKCYPIPRHDTVYWYQQGPGQDPQFLISFYEKMQSDKGSIPDRFSAQQFSDYHSELNMSSLELGDSALYFCASSSHEGGTGELFFGEGSRLTVL.

This clone was counted once. The CDR3 coding sequence is TGTGCCGCACGGGACAGTATAACCTACGAGCAGTACTTC. Its protein product is CAARDSITYEQYF. The J gene is TRBJ2-7, the V gene TRBV6-6; 7 nucleotides agree with TRBD1. This CDR3 region has 13 residues. After removal of 11 bases from V and 2 bases from J, the junction contained 9 bases not matched to a gene. Germline V gives CDR1 MNHNY, CDR2 SVGAGI (reference sequence).

The chain joins TRBV30 to TRBJ2-3, with D tentatively TRBD2 (5 bases). Germline V CDR1 and CDR2: GTSNPN, SVGIG (reference sequence). CDR3 length: 12 residues. The V end lost 1 base, the J end lost 7 bases, and 9 bases lay between the germline ends. The DNA for the CDR3 is TGTGCCTGGAGTGACGGGATACATACGCAGTATTTT. Translation gives CAWSDGIHTQYF. Based on the CDR3 plus reference TRBV30 and TRBJ2-3, the full variable domain is SQTIHQWPATLVQPVGSPLSLECTVEGTSNPNLYWYRQAAGRGLQLLFYSVGIGQISSEVPQNLSASRPQDRQFILSSKKLLLSDSGFYLCAWSDGIHTQYFGPGTRLTVL.

V usage is TRBV7-6 and J usage is TRBJ1-1, with D possibly being TRBD1 (6 bases). Germline V lookup: CDR1 SGHVS, CDR2 FNYEAQ. The length of the CDR3 is 16 residues. The V end was cut by 4 bases, the J end by 4 bases, with 19 bases between. The CDR3 bases are TGTGCCAGCAGCTCCCGAGACGGGGGGGCGCGCACTGAAGCTTTCTTT. Translating gives CASSSRDGGARTEAFF.

This chain links TRBV19 with TRBJ2-2; 8 positions agree with TRBD1. V shed 6 bases, J shed 4 bases, and the junction held 4 bases outside the gene matches. Germline V gene data show CDR1 as LNHDA and CDR2 as SQIVND (reference sequence). This CDR3 is 14 amino acids long. The CDR3: CASSLQGATGELFF. CDR3 in DNA: TGTGCCAGTAGCCTCCAGGGGGCCACCGGGGAGCTGTTTTTT. Full variable domain (outside the CDR3, taken from reference TRBV19 and TRBJ2-2): DGGITQSPKYLFRKEGQNVTLSCEQNLNHDAMYWYRQDPGQGLRLIYYSQIVNDFQKGDIAEGYSVSREKKESFPLTVTSAQKNPTAFYLCASSLQGATGELFFGEGSRLTVL.

The CDR3 spells CASSVGVLTTYEQYF. As DNA, the CDR3 is TGTGCCAGCAGCGTTGGTGTGTTAACTACCTACGAGCAGTACTTC. The J gene is TRBJ2-5, the V gene TRBV9, with D unclear. The J call may be wrong; the DNA end is better matched by TRBJ2-7. Germline lookup yields CDR1 SGDLS and CDR2 YYNGEE. The CDR3 consists of 15 residues.

The rearrangement links TRBV30 to TRBJ1-1; TRBD1 aligns across 7 bases. This CDR3 contains 13 residues. With 6 bases clipped from V and 4 bases from J, the junction kept 8 bases outside the gene matches. CDR1 is GTSNPN, CDR2 SVGIG, per germline (reference sequence). The CDR3 reads CACHRGRSTEAFF. The CDR3 DNA follows: TGTGCCTGCCACAGGGGAAGGAGCACTGAAGCTTTCTTT.

This chain joins TRBV28 and TRBJ1-6, with D possibly TRBD1 on 5 matching bases. Germline CDR1 MDHEN, CDR2 SYDVKM. The CDR3 is made up of 16 amino acids. The ends were cut back, 6 bases at V and 6 bases at J, with 18 bases in the middle. CDR3: CASRGLRVGGNSPLHF. The CDR3 DNA reads as TGTGCCAGCAGGGGACTAAGAGTTGGGGGTAATTCACCCCTCCACTTT.

The V call is TRBV4-2, the J call TRBJ2-2, with TRBD2 as a possible D gene (6 bases). Trimming removed 2 bases at V and 1 base at J, with 11 bases between. The CDR3 is 16 amino acids. The germline gives CDR1 LGHNA, CDR2 YNFKEQ. The CDR3: CASSQTRDLNTGELFF. CDR3 nucleotide sequence: TGTGCCAGCAGCCAAACCCGGGACTTGAACACCGGGGAGCTGTTTTTT.

The CDR3 loop reads CASSLAAGAPAEAFF. Here the CDR3 DNA reads TGTGCCAGCAGCTTAGCAGCGGGGGCGCCGGCTGAAGCTTTCTTT. The J gene is TRBJ1-1, the V gene TRBV7-9; a weak D match, TRBD1 (6 bases). There are 15 residues in the CDR3. Germline V gives CDR1 SEHNR, CDR2 FQNEAQ (reference sequence). The V end lost 0 bases, the J end lost 6 bases, and 14 bases lay between the germline ends.

CDR3 DNA sequence: TGTGCCAGCAGCCTACAGGGGAAGGGAGAGCAGTTCTTC. Protein sequence: CASSLQGKGEQFF. The gene calls are TRBV13 and TRBJ2-1, with 7 bases identical to TRBD1. Per germline, CDR1 PRHDT and CDR2 FYEKMQ (reference sequence). Trimming cost V 5 bases and J 10 bases; bases outside gene matches: 8. The CDR3 covers 13 residues.

This clone has more than one count but fewer than ten. V and J are TRBV6-5 and TRBJ1-1; 9 bases are a match to TRBD1. There are 15 residues in the CDR3. V lost 0 bases and J lost 6; bases outside the gene matches: 5. Looked up from germline, CDR1 is MNHEY and CDR2 is SVGAGI. DNA for the CDR3: TGTGCCAGCAGTTACTCGGGACAGGGTATCCCTGAAGCTTTCTTT. It yields the protein CASSYSGQGIPEAFF.

This chain connects TRBV28 to TRBJ1-6, with D perhaps matching TRBD1 (5 bases). This CDR3 has 14 residues. Germline CDR1 MDHEN, CDR2 SYDVKM. V lost 7 bases and J 5 bases, leaving 12 bases between the germline ends. The CDR3 reads CASTSGGNNSPLHF. The CDR3, as DNA: TGTGCCAGCACCTCCGGGGGGAATAATTCACCCCTCCACTTT.

This clone was counted a single time. V is TRBV2 and J is TRBJ1-1; D unclear. The germline gives CDR1 SNHLY, CDR2 FYNNEI. CDR3 length equals 15 residues. With 7 bases removed from V and 3 bases from J, the gap between germline ends came to 18 bases. In DNA, the CDR3 is TGTGCCAGCAACCCATTCGGGGTCGGGGACACTGAAGCTTTCTTT. Protein: CASNPFGVGDTEAFF.

The chain recombines TRBV7-2 with TRBJ2-1, with a tentative D call TRBD1 (6 bases). Looked up from germline, CDR1 is SGHTA and CDR2 is FQGNSA. V gave up 4 bases and J gave up 5 bases, with 12 bases separating them. The length of the CDR3 is 14 residues. The CDR3: CASSSTQGNNEQFF. CDR3 coding DNA: TGTGCCAGCAGCTCCACCCAGGGGAACAATGAGCAGTTCTTC. Looking up the rest from reference TRBV7-2 and TRBJ2-1 gives the full variable domain: GAGVSQSPSNKVTEKGKDVELRCDPISGHTALYWYRQSLGQGLEFLIYFQGNSAPDKSGLPSDRFSAERTGGSVSTLTIQRTQQEDSAVYLCASSSTQGNNEQFFGPGTRLTVL.

This clone was picked up a small number of times. The chain combines TRBV19 with TRBJ1-4; 9 bases are shared with TRBD1. Germline CDR1 is LNHDA and CDR2 is SQIVND (reference sequence). V lost 5 bases, J lost 7 bases, and 5 bases stayed unmatched. CDR3 length: 14 amino acids. The CDR3 is CASSATGGGEKLFF. DNA of the CDR3: TGTGCCAGTAGTGCGACAGGGGGAGGTGAAAAACTGTTTTTT.

The CDR3, as DNA: TGTGCCAGCAGTTCTGGACAGGGGGTATGGGACACTGAAGCTTTCTTT. Residues: CASSSGQGVWDTEAFF. The chain carries TRBV27 and TRBJ1-1; 10 bases line up with TRBD1. Germline CDR1 reads MNHEY; CDR2 reads SMNVEV (reference sequence). V was pared by 4 bases and J by 3 bases, with 8 bases of the junction left unmatched. The CDR3 contains 16 residues.

This sequence joins TRBV30 and TRBJ1-2; a weak D match, TRBD1 (5 bases). Trimming pared 4 bases from V and 7 bases from J, leaving 22 bases between. This CDR3 contains 15 residues. The germline gives CDR1 GTSNPN, CDR2 SVGIG (reference sequence). The CDR3 sequence: CAWNLIRGASPGYTF. CDR3 sequence (DNA): TGTGCCTGGAACCTCATTAGGGGCGCTTCTCCTGGCTACACCTTC.

The chain recombines TRBV30 with TRBJ1-4; D may be TRBD1 (6 bases). Germline assignment: CDR1 GTSNPN and CDR2 SVGIG (reference sequence). CDR3 length: 16 amino acids. V was shortened by 0 bases and J by 5 bases, with 16 bases between the two germline ends. This chain's CDR3 is CAWSVPRGLYNEKLFF. The CDR3 region has the DNA TGTGCCTGGAGTGTACCGAGGGGGTTATACAATGAAAAACTGTTTTTT.

This rearrangement joins TRBV5-6 to TRBJ2-5; weak D call: TRBD2 (7 bases). This CDR3 contains 18 residues. Germline lookup yields CDR1 SGHDT and CDR2 YYEEEE. V was cut by 3 bases and J by 7 bases, with 28 bases left in between. The CDR3 reads CASSSPTGRGLTKWTQYF. The CDR3 nucleotides read TGTGCCAGCAGCTCGCCGACCGGGCGGGGGCTTACCAAATGGACCCAGTACTTC.

This clone showed up just a few times. J is TRBJ1-1 and V is TRBV5-1; D uncertain. The germline V and J ends were trimmed by 1 base and 0 bases, with 7 bases remaining between them. The germline V gene encodes CDR1 SGHRS and CDR2 YFSETQ. The CDR3 contains 14 residues. As DNA, the CDR3 is TGCGCCAGCAGCTTGAGTGAGGTGAACACTGAAGCTTTCTTT. This sequence encodes CASSLSEVNTEAFF.

This clone was picked up one time. V usage is TRBV4-1 and J usage is TRBJ1-5; a possible D gene is TRBD1 (5 bases). V gave up 3 bases and J gave up 0 bases, with 15 bases separating them. There are 17 residues in the CDR3. Germline CDR1 MGHRA, CDR2 YSYEKL. As DNA, the CDR3 is TGCGCCAGCAGCCAGCGTACTGGGGGGTATAGCAATCAGCCCCAGCATTTT. As protein: CASSQRTGGYSNQPQHF.

The rearrangement links TRBV18 to TRBJ1-1; no definite D call. Germline V gives CDR1 KGHSH, CDR2 LQKENI. CDR3 length: 14 residues. Trimming pared 3 bases from V and 3 bases from J, leaving 11 bases between. CDR3 amino acids: CASSPLGRDTEAFF. As DNA, the CDR3 is TGTGCCAGCTCACCTCTCGGGAGGGACACTGAAGCTTTCTTT.

V and J are TRBV6-6 and TRBJ2-7; 12 bases fit TRBD2. CDR1 MNHNY and CDR2 SVGAGI come from the germline V gene (reference sequence). V shed 2 bases, J shed 4 bases, and the junction held 3 bases outside the gene matches. This CDR3 contains 15 residues. This CDR3 reads CASSYASGGEYEQYF. CDR3 in DNA: TGTGCCAGCAGTTACGCTAGCGGGGGGGAATACGAGCAGTACTTC.

The sample holds a few counts of this clone. This chain links TRBV6-5 with TRBJ1-1; D is perhaps TRBD1 (5 bases). V lost 7 bases and J lost 2, with 11 bases in between. Germline V lookup: CDR1 MNHEY, CDR2 SVGAGI. The CDR3 has 13 residues. The CDR3, as DNA: TGTGCCAGCACCCTGACAGAAAACACTGAAGCTTTCTTT. Its translation: CASTLTENTEAFF.